This T cell receptor beta chain emerged from a study of a mutant IDH1 vaccine in newly diagnosed glioma. Study-level results: Across multiple MHC alleles, 93.3% of patients had vaccine-induced responses. Changes to the top peripheral T cell clonotypes appeared unrelated to pseudoprogression.

Time point described: baseline, week 1 (first vaccination visit). Noted treatment: pre-vaccination baseline after standard-of-care therapy. CDR3 length equals 15 residues. J was trimmed by 2 bases and V by 3 bases; bases with no gene match: 3. Germline CDR1 SEHNR, CDR2 FQNEAQ (reference sequence). About this clone: Its specificity is unknown.

The repertoire was sequenced with immunoSEQ multiplex PCR; TCRdb's copy has only in-frame clones and lacks some. Of 92,000 or so clones in the sample, over 75% were seen once. Sample: PBMCs, taken from a glioma patient treated with radiotherapy, temozolomide or both. This receptor was obtained from a man aged 40-49 years with glioma. Some clones in this sample may be carry-over from other donors' samples. This chain joins TRBV7-9 and TRBJ2-7; 11 positions agree with TRBD1. The CDR3 region is CASSFGTGGTYEQYF. The DNA for the CDR3 is TGTGCCAGCAGCTTCGGGACAGGGGGAACCTACGAGCAGTACTTC.